In this sample, the clone carrying this TCR beta chain turned up once. This entry comes from a study of breast tumors, draining lymph nodes, adjacent tissues. One entry per CDR3 protein, called by TCRdb with MiXCR from the multiplex PCR reads. This table holds approximately 63,000 distinct CDR3 sequences, 57% found once. The sequencing sample was made of breast tumor tissue. The clonotype was recovered from a female donor with breast cancer. Some clones in this sample may be carry-over from other donors' samples.

The CDR3 protein is CASSFWGGEQYF. Here the CDR3 DNA reads TGTGCCAGCAGCTTTTGGGGCGGCGAGCAGTACTTC. The chain is built from TRBV7-2 and TRBJ2-7, with a tentative D call TRBD1 (5 bases). Trimming took off 3 bases at V and 6 bases at J, with 9 bases between the two ends. Germline V gene sequence: CDR1 SGHTA, CDR2 FQGNSA. This CDR3 has 12 amino acids. Together with reference TRBV7-2 and TRBJ2-7, the CDR3 gives the full variable domain: GAGVSQSPSNKVTEKGKDVELRCDPISGHTALYWYRQSLGQGLEFLIYFQGNSAPDKSGLPSDRFSAERTGGSVSTLTIQRTQQEDSAVYLCASSFWGGEQYFGPGTRLTVT.